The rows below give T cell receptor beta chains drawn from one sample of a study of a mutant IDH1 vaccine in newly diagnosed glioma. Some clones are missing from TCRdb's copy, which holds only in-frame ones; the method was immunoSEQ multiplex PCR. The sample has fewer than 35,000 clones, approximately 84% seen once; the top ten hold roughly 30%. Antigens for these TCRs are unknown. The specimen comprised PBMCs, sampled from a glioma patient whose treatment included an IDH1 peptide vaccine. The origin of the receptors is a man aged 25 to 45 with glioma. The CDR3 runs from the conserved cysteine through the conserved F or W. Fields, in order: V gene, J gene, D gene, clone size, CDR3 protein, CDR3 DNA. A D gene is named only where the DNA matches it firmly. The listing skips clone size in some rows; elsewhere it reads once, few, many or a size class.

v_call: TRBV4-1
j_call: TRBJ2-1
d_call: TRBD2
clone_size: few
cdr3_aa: CASSHGLARDEQFF
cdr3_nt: TGCGCCAGCAGCCACGGACTAGCGCGAGATGAGCAGTTCTTC

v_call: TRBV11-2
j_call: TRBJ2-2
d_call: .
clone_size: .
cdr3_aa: CASSPSSGPGELFF
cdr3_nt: TGTGCCAGCAGCCCCTCTAGTGGTCCCGGGGAGCTGTTTTTT

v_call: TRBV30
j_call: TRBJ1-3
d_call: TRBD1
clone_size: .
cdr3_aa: CAWSLTGNTGNTIYF
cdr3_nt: TGTGCCTGGAGTCTGACAGGGAATACCGGAAACACCATATATTTT

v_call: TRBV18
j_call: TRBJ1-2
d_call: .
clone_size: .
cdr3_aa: CASSPRDPGLGGYTF
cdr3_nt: TGTGCCAGCTCACCACGGGACCCAGGGCTTGGAGGCTACACCTTC

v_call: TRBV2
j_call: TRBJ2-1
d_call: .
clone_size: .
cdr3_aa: CASTYTFYEQFF
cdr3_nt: TGTGCCAGCACCTACACGTTTTATGAGCAGTTCTTC

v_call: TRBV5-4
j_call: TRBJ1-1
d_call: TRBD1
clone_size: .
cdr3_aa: CASSLAGGTVGTEAFF
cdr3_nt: TGTGCCAGCAGCTTGGCGGGTGGGACAGTGGGGACTGAAGCTTTCTTT

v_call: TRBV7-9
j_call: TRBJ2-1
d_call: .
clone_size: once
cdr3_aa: CATYSGGPYNEQFF
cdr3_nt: TGTGCCACCTACTCCGGGGGGCCATACAATGAGCAGTTCTTC

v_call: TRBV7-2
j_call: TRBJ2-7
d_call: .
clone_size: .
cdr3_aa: CASSSADSLYEQYF
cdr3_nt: TGTGCCAGCAGCAGCGCGGACAGTCTCTACGAGCAGTACTTC

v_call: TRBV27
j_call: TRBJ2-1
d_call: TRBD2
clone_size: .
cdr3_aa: CASSLIAGGDNEQFF
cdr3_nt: TGTGCCAGCAGTTTGATAGCGGGCGGAGACAATGAGCAGTTCTTC

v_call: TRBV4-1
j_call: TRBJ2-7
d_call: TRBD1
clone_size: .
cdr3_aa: CASSLDRGRDEQYF
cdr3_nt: TGCGCCAGCAGCCTTGACAGGGGGCGGGACGAGCAGTACTTC

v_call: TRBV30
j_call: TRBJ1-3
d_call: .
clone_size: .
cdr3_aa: CAWNTGVSGNAIYF
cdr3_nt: TGTGCCTGGAACACCGGGGTCTCTGGAAACGCCATATATTTT

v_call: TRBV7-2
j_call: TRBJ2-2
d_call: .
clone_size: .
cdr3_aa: CASSLDGNGELFF
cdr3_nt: TGTGCCAGCAGCTTAGATGGGAACGGGGAGCTGTTTTTT

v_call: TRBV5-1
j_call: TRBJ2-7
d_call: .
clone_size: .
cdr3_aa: CASSKGVYEQYF
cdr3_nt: TGCGCCAGCTCAAAGGGGGTCTACGAGCAGTACTTC

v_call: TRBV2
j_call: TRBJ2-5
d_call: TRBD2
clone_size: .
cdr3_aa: CASSTTLAGVGETQYF
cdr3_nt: TGTGCCAGCAGTACGACACTAGCGGGAGTGGGGGAGACCCAGTACTTC

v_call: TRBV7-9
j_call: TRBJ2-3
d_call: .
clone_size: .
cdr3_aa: CASSLIGPPTDTQYF
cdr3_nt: TGTGCCAGCAGCTTAATAGGGCCTCCCACAGATACGCAGTATTTT

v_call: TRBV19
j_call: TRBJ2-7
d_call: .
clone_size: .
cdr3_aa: CASSIGQAEQYF
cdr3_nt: TGTGCCAGTAGTATAGGACAGGCAGAGCAGTACTTC

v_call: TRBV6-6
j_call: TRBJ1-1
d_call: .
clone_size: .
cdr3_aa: CASSYGQRNTEAFF
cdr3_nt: TGTGCCAGCAGTTACGGGCAGCGGAACACTGAAGCTTTCTTT

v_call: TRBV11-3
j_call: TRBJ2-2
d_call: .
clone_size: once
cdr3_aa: CASSLGAGTYDTGELFF
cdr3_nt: TGTGCCAGCAGCTTAGGTGCGGGGACCTACGACACCGGGGAGCTGTTTTTT

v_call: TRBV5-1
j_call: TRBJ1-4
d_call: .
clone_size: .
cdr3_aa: CASSLAGISLSEKLFF
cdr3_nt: TGCGCCAGCAGCTTGGCAGGGATAAGTCTTAGTGAAAAACTGTTTTTT

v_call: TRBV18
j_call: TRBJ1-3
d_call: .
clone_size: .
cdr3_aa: CASSRDLSSGNTIYF
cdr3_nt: TGTGCCAGCTCTCGGGACCTAAGCTCTGGAAACACCATATATTTT

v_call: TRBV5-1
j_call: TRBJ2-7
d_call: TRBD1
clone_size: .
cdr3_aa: CASSKGQRVEQYF
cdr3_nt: TGCGCCAGCAGCAAGGGACAGAGAGTCGAGCAGTACTTC

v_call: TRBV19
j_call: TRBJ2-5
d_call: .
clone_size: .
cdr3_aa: CASRDSRRETQYF
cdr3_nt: TGTGCAAGCCGGGACTCTCGCCGTGAGACCCAGTACTTC

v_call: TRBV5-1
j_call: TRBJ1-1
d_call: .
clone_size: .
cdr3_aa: CASSLGGGQPEAFF
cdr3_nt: TGCGCCAGCAGCTTGGGGGGCGGCCAGCCTGAAGCTTTCTTT

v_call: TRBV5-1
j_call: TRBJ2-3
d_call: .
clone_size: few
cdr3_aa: CASRLTADTQYF
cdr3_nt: TGCGCCAGCAGGCTGACTGCAGATACGCAGTATTTT

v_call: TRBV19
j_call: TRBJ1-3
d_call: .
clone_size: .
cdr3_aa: CASQKASDYSGNTIYF
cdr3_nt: TGTGCCAGTCAGAAGGCGTCGGACTACTCTGGAAACACCATATATTTT

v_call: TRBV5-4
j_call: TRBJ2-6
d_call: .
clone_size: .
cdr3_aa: CASSSTGANVLTF
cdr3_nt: TGTGCCAGCAGCTCCACTGGGGCCAACGTCCTGACTTTC

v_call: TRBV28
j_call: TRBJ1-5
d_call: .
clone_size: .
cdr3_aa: CASHSNQPQHF
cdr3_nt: TGTGCCAGTCATAGCAATCAGCCCCAGCATTTT

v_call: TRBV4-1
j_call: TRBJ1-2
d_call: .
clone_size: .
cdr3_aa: CASSQDRPTNYGYTF
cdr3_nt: TGCGCCAGCAGCCAAGATAGGCCAACTAACTATGGCTACACCTTC

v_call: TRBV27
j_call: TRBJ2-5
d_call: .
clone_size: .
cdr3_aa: CASSEDDRQETQYF
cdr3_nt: TGTGCCAGCAGTGAAGATGACAGGCAAGAGACCCAGTACTTC

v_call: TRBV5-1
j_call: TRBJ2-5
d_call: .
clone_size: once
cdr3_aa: CASRGSAQGETQYF
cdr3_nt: TGCGCCAGCCGGGGATCCGCTCAAGGGGAGACCCAGTACTTC

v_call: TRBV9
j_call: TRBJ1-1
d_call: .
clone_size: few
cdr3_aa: CASSVAVNTEAFF
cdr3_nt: TGTGCCAGCAGCGTAGCCGTGAACACTGAAGCTTTCTTT

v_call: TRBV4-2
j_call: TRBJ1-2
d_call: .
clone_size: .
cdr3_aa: CASSQDSGRQGYTF
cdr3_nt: TGTGCCAGCAGCCAAGATTCGGGTCGTCAAGGCTACACCTTC

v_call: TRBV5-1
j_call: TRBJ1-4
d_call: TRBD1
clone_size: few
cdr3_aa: CASSFRQGANEKLFF
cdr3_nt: TGCGCCAGCAGCTTTCGACAGGGGGCTAATGAAAAACTGTTTTTT

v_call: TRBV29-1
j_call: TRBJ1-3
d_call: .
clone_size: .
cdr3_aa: CSALSGNTIYF
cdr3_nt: TGCAGCGCCTTATCTGGAAACACCATATATTTT

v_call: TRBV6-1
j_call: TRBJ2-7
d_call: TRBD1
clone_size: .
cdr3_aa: CASSEDRGLRWYEQYF
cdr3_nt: TGTGCCAGCAGTGAAGACAGGGGGCTACGCTGGTACGAGCAGTACTTC

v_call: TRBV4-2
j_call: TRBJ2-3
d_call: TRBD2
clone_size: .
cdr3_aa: CASSQASGRDADTQYF
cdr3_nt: TGTGCCAGCAGCCAGGCTAGCGGGAGGGACGCAGATACGCAGTATTTT

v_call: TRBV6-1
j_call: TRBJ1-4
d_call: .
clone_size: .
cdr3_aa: CASSILGLPDEKLFF
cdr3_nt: TGTGCCAGCAGTATCCTAGGGTTGCCGGATGAGAAACTGTTTTTT

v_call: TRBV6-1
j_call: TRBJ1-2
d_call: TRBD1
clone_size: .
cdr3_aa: CAGGDSRYGYTF
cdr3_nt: TGTGCCGGGGGGGACAGCCGCTATGGCTACACCTTC

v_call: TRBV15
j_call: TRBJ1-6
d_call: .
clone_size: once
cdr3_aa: CATGDYAFNSPLHF
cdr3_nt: TGTGCCACCGGAGACTACGCATTCAATTCACCCCTCCACTTT

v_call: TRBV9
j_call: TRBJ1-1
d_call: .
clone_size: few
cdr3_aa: CASSATGGDTEAFF
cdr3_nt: TGTGCCAGCAGCGCGACAGGTGGGGACACTGAAGCTTTCTTT

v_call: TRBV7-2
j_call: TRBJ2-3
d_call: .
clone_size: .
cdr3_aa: CASSPGASTDTQYF
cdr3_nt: TGTGCCAGCAGCCCGGGGGCCAGCACAGATACGCAGTATTTT

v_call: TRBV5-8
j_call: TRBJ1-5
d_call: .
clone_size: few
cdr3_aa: CASSPNPQGQPQHF
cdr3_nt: TGTGCCAGCAGCCCAAACCCCCAGGGTCAGCCCCAGCATTTT

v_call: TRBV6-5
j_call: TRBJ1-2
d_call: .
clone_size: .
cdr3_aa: CASGGGALLSYTF
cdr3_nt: TGTGCCAGCGGAGGGGGGGCCCTACTGAGCTACACCTTC

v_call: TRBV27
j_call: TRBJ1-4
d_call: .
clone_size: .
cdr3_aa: CASSYAAGVEKLFF
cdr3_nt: TGTGCCAGCAGTTATGCGGCTGGGGTAGAAAAACTGTTTTTT

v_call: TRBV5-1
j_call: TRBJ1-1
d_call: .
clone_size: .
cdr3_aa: CASTPFFEGGNTEAFF
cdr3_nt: TGCGCCAGCACCCCCTTTTTCGAGGGCGGGAACACTGAAGCTTTCTTT

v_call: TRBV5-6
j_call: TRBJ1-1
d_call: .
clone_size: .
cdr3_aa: CASNLQGETEAFF
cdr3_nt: TGTGCCAGCAACCTTCAAGGGGAAACTGAAGCTTTCTTT

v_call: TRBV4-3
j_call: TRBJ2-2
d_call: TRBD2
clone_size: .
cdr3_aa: CASSQLAGTGELFF
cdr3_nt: TGCGCCAGCAGCCAACTAGCGGGCACCGGGGAGCTGTTTTTT

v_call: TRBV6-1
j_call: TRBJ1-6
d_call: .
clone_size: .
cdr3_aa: CASSERGPNSPLHF
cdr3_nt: TGTGCCAGCAGTGAAAGGGGACCGAATTCACCCCTCCACTTT

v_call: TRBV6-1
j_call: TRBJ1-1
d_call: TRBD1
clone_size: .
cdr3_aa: CASNRGDTEAFF
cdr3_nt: TGTGCCAGCAACAGGGGTGACACTGAAGCTTTCTTT

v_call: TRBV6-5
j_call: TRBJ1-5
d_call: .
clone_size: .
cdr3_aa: CASQVAGGGNQPQHF
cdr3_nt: TGTGCCAGCCAAGTTGCGGGGGGCGGGAATCAGCCCCAGCATTTT

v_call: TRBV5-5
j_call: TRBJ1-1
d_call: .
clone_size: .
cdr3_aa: CASSPPERGLNTEAFF
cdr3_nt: TGTGCCAGCAGCCCTCCCGAAAGGGGCTTGAACACTGAAGCTTTCTTT

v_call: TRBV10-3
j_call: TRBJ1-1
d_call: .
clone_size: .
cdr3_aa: CAIRGWIGAGGSREDEAFF
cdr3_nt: TGTGCCATCAGGGGATGGATTGGGGCCGGGGGCTCTCGCGAGGACGAAGCTTTCTTT